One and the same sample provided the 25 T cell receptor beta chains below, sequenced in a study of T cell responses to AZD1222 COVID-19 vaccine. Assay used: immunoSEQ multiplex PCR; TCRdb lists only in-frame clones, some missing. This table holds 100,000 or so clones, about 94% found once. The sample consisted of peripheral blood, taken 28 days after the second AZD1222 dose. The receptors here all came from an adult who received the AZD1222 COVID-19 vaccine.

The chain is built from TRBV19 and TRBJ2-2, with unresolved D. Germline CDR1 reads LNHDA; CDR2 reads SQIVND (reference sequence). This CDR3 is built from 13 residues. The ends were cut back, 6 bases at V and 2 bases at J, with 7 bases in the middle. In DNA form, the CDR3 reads TGTGCCAGTAGCGGCGGTAACACCGGGGAGCTGTTTTTT. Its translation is CASSGGNTGELFF.

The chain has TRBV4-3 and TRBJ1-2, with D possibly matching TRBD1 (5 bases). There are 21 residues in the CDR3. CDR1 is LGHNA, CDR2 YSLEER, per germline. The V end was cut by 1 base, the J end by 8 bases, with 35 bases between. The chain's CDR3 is CASSQVLISEGFRGDVVGYTF. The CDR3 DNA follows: TGCGCCAGCAGCCAAGTCCTCATCAGCGAGGGGTTCCGAGGGGATGTGGTGGGCTACACCTTC.

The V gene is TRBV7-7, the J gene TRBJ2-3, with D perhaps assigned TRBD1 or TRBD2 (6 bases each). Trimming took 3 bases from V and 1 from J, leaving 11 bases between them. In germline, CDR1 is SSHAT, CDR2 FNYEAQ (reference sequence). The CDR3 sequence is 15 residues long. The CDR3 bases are TGTGCCAGCAGCTTGGGGGGCAGTGGCACAGATACGCAGTATTTT. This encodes CASSLGGSGTDTQYF. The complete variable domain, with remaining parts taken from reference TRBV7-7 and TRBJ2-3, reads GAGVSQSPRYKVTKRGQDVTLRCDPISSHATLYWYQQALGQGPEFLTYFNYEAQPDKSGLPSDRFSAERPEGSISTLTIQRTEQRDSAMYRCASSLGGSGTDTQYFGPGTRLTVL.

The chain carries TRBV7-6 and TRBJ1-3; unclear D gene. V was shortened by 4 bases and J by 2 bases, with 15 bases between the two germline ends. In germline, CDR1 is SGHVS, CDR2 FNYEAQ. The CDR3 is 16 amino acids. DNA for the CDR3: TGTGCCAGCAGCTCCTCGGTCCGCGGAGCTGGAAACACCATATATTTT. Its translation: CASSSSVRGAGNTIYF.

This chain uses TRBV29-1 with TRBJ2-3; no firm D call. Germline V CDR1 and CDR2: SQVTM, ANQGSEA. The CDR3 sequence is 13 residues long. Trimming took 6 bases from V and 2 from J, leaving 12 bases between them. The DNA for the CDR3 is TGCAGCGTCGCAGGTCCTCCCACAGATACGCAGTATTTT. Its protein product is CSVAGPPTDTQYF.

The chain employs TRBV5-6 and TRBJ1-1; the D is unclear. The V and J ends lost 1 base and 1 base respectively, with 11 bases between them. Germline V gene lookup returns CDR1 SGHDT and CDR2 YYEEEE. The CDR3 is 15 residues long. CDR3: CASSLRRWGNTEAFF. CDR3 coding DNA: TGTGCCAGCAGCTTGAGGAGGTGGGGGAACACTGAAGCTTTCTTT.

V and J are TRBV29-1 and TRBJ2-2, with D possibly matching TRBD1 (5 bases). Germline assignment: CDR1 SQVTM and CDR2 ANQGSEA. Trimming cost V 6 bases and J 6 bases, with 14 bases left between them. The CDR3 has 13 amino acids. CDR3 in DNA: TGCAGCGTACAGAAGACAGTGGCCGGGGAGCTGTTTTTT. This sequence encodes CSVQKTVAGELFF.

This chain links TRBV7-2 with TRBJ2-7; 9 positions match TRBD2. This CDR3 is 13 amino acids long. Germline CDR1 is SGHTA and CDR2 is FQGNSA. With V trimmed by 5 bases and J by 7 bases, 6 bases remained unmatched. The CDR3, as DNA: TGTGCCAGCAGCCGCCTGCGGGGGGGGGAGCAGTACTTC. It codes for CASSRLRGGEQYF.

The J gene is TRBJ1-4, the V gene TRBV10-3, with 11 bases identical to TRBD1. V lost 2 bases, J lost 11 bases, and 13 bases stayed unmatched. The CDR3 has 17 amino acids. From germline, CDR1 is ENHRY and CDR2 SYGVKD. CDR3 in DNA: TGTGCCATCAGTGAGGCCCTAATACCGGGACAGGGGGGTAAACTGTTTTTT. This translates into CAISEALIPGQGGKLFF.

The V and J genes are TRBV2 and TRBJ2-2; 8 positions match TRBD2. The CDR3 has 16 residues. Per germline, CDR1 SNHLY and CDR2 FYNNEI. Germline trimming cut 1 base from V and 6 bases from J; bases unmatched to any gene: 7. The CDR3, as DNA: TGTGCCAGCAGTGAAGAAGCGGGGGTGTCTGCCGGGGAGCTGTTTTTT. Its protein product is CASSEEAGVSAGELFF.

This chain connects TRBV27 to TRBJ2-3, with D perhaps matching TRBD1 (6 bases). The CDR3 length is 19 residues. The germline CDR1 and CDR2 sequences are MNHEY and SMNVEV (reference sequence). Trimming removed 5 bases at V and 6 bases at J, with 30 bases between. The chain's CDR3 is CASSLRGPGGGAARDTQYF. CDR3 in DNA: TGTGCCAGCAGTCTCAGGGGCCCCGGAGGTGGCGCGGCACGGGATACGCAGTATTTT.

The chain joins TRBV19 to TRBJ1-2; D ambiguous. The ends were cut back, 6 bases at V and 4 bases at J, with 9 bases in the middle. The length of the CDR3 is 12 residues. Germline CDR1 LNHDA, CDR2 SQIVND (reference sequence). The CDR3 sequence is CASSGGRYGYTF. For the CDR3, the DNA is TGTGCCAGTAGCGGAGGGCGCTATGGCTACACCTTC.

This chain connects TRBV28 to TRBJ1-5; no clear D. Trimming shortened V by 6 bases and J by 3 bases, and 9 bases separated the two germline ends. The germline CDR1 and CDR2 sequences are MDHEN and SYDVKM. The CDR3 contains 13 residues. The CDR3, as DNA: TGTGCCAGCAGGGGGAGATCCAATCAGCCCCAGCATTTT. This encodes CASRGRSNQPQHF.

CDR3 DNA: TGTGCCAGCAGCTCTAACCTGGGGGGGGCAAGGACTGAAGCTTTCTTT. Protein: CASSSNLGGARTEAFF. This rearrangement joins TRBV11-1 to TRBJ1-1; maybe TRBD1 (6 bases). V was clipped by 4 bases and J by 5 bases, with 20 bases between them. CDR1 is SGHAT, CDR2 FQDESV, per germline (reference sequence). The CDR3 runs to 16 residues.

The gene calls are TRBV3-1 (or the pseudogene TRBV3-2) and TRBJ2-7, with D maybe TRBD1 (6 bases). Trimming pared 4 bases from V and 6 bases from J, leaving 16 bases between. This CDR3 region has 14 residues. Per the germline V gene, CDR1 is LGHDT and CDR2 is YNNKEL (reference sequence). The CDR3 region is CASSPQRARGEQYF. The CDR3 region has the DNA TGTGCCAGCAGCCCCCAGCGCGCCAGGGGCGAGCAGTACTTC.

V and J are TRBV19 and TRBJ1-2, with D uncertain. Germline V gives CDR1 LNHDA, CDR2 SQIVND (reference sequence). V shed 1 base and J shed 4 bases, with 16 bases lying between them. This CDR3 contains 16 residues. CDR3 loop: CASSIVHGSVRYGYTF. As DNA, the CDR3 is TGTGCCAGTAGTATAGTGCATGGTAGTGTCCGCTATGGCTACACCTTC.

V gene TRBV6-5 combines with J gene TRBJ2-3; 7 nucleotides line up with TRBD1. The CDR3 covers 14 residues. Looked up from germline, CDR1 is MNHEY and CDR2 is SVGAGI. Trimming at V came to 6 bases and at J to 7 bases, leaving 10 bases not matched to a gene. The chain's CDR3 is CASRRSRGLYTQYF. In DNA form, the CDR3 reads TGTGCCAGCAGAAGATCGAGGGGGCTGTATACGCAGTATTTT.

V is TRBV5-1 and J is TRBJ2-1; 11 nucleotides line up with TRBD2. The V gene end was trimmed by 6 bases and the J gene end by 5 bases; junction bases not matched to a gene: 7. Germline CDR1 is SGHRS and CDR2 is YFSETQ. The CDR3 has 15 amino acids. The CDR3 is CASTQTSGGHNEQFF. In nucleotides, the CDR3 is TGCGCCAGCACCCAAACTAGCGGGGGCCACAATGAGCAGTTCTTC.

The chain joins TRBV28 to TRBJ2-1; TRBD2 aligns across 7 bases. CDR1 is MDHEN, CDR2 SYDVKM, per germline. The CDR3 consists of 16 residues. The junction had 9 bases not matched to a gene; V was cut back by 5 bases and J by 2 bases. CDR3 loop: CASSPPSGVPYNEQFF. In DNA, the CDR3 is TGTGCCAGCAGTCCCCCGAGCGGGGTCCCCTACAATGAGCAGTTCTTC.

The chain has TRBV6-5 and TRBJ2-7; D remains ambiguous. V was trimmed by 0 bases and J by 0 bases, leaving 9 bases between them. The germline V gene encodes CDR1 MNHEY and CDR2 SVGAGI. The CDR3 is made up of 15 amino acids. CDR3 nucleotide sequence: TGTGCCAGCAGTTACTCGGGGTCCAGCTCCTACGAGCAGTACTTC. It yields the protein CASSYSGSSSYEQYF.

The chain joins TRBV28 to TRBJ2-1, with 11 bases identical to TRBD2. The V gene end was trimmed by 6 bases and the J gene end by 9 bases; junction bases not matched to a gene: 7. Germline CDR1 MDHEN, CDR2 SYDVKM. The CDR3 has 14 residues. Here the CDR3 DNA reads TGTGCCAGCAGACTAGCGGGGGCCCAAGGTGAGCAGTTCTTC. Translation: CASRLAGAQGEQFF.

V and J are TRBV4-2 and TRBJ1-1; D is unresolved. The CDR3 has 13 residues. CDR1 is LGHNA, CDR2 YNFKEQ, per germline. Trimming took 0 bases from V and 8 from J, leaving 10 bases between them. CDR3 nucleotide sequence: TGTGCCAGCAGCCAAGATCAGGACTCCGAAGCTTTCTTT. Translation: CASSQDQDSEAFF.

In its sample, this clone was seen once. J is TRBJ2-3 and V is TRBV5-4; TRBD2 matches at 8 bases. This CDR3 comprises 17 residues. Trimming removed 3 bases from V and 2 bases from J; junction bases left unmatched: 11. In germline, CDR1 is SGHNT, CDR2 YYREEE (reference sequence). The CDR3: CASSWPGGGLDTDTQYF. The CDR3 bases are TGTGCCAGCAGCTGGCCGGGAGGGGGACTAGACACAGATACGCAGTATTTT. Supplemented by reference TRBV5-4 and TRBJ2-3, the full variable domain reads ETGVTQSPTHLIKTRGQQVTLRCSSQSGHNTVSWYQQALGQGPQFIFQYYREEENGRGNFPPRFSGLQFPNYSSELNVNALELDDSALYLCASSWPGGGLDTDTQYFGPGTRLTVL.

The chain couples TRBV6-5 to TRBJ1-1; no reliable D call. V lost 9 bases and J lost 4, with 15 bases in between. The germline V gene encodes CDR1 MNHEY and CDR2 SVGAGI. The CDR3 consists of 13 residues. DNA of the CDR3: TGTGCCAGTACCGTTCTATCTAGCACTGAAGCTTTCTTT. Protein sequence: CASTVLSSTEAFF.

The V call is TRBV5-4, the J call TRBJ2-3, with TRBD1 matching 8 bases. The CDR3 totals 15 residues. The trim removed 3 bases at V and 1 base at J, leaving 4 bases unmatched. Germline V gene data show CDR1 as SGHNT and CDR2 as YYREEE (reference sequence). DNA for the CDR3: TGTGCCAGCAGCTCGCGGACAGGGCGCACAGATACGCAGTATTTT. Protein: CASSSRTGRTDTQYF. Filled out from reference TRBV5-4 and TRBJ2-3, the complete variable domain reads ETGVTQSPTHLIKTRGQQVTLRCSSQSGHNTVSWYQQALGQGPQFIFQYYREEENGRGNFPPRFSGLQFPNYSSELNVNALELDDSALYLCASSSRTGRTDTQYFGPGTRLTVL.